There are many counts of the clone carrying this TCR beta chain. The CDR3 has 13 amino acids. Trimming removed 1 base at V and 5 bases at J, with 6 bases between. CDR1 SEHNR and CDR2 FQNEAQ come from the germline V gene (reference sequence). Attached unique molecular identifiers marked individual cDNA molecules. TCRdb fed the 5' RACE reads into MiXCR, producing one record per CDR3 protein. Among tens of thousands of distinct CDR3 sequences listed, 9.5% to 15% were seen once. The data are from a study of early T cells in non-severe SARS-CoV-2 infection. V usage is TRBV7-9 and J usage is TRBJ2-1; D call uncertain. The clonotype was recovered from an adult who was a healthcare worker with PCR-confirmed SARS-CoV-2 infection or an uninfected control (not recorded which). The sample comprised whole blood. The DNA of the CDR3 is TGTGCCAGCAGCTTAGTGGCCGACAATGAGCAGTTCTTC. Translated, it gives CASSLVADNEQFF.